These T cell receptor beta chains were read from a single sample in a study of shared clonotypes between healthy human individuals. Generated by immunoSEQ multiplex PCR, the TCRdb table keeps only in-frame clones and is missing some. The data contain approximately 640,000 clones, about 78% of them seen just once; the ten biggest clones take up 1.8%. Specimen: memory CD4+ T cells sorted from blood. These receptors were obtained from a woman aged 25 to 39 in good health. Each CDR3 is given with its conserved first and last residue. The order of the fields is V gene, clone size, CDR3 length, J gene, D gene, CDR3 protein, CDR3 DNA. D genes are given only for firm matches. Expanded clones get a size class; other rows say once, few or many, or leave the size out.

TRBV11-2	-	16	TRBJ1-1	-	CASSPTGIRANTEAFF	TGTGCCAGCAGCCCCACGGGGATCAGAGCGAACACTGAAGCTTTCTTT
TRBV27	once	14	TRBJ2-3	-	CASSFSWGSDTQYF	TGTGCCAGCAGTTTCTCGTGGGGGTCAGATACGCAGTATTTT
TRBV13	-	14	TRBJ2-7	TRBD2	CASKRGVGSYEQYF	TGTGCCAGCAAGCGGGGAGTAGGCTCCTACGAGCAGTACTTC
TRBV2	-	12	TRBJ1-2	-	CATSPDIYGYTF	TGTGCCACGTCTCCCGACATCTATGGCTACACCTTC
TRBV4-1	-	17	TRBJ1-4	TRBD1	CASSQDRRAGGWEKLFF	TGCGCCAGCAGCCAAGATCGTCGGGCAGGGGGCTGGGAAAAACTGTTTTTT
TRBV5-1	-	15	TRBJ2-7	-	CASSLGTGSPYEQYF	TGCGCCAGCAGCTTGGGAACAGGGTCTCCCTACGAGCAGTACTTC
TRBV21-1	-	16	TRBJ2-5	-	CASSKVGGTGEETQYF	TGTGCCAGCAGCAAAGTGGGGGGGACGGGCGAAGAGACCCAGTACTTC
TRBV7-9	-	16	TRBJ1-1	-	CASILGSTGENTEAFF	TGTGCCAGCATCCTAGGGTCGACGGGGGAGAACACTGAAGCTTTCTTT
TRBV5-1	-	15	TRBJ2-7	TRBD1	CASSTSTDRAYEQYF	TGCGCCAGCAGCACGTCCACTGACAGGGCTTACGAGCAGTACTTC
TRBV2	-	15	TRBJ2-3	TRBD1	CASSLRDRATDTQYF	TGTGCCAGCAGTCTTAGGGACAGGGCGACAGATACGCAGTATTTT
TRBV4-1	-	17	TRBJ2-3	-	CASSQTGVGLWTDTQYF	TGCGCCAGCAGCCAAACAGGGGTGGGACTTTGGACAGATACGCAGTATTTT
TRBV6-5	few	15	TRBJ2-5	TRBD2	CASSYFGGGQETQYF	TGTGCCAGCAGTTACTTCGGCGGGGGACAAGAGACCCAGTACTTC
TRBV6-5	few	16	TRBJ2-7	-	CASSYSFNGAAYEQYF	TGTGCCAGCAGTTACTCGTTCAATGGCGCCGCCTACGAGCAGTACTTC
TRBV6-5	-	15	TRBJ2-2	TRBD1	CASSTGQDVTGELFF	TGTGCCAGCAGTACGGGACAGGACGTTACCGGGGAGCTGTTTTTT
TRBV5-3	-	13	TRBJ2-7	-	CASKEIQGLSQYF	TGCGCCAGCAAGGAGATACAGGGTCTTTCGCAGTACTTC
TRBV7-9	-	15	TRBJ2-1	-	CASSPQGLSYNEQFF	TGTGCCAGCAGCCCCCAGGGGCTATCCTACAATGAGCAGTTCTTC
TRBV5-1	many	15	TRBJ1-2	-	CASHHSGDSNYGYTF	TGCGCCAGCCACCACTCGGGGGATTCTAACTATGGCTACACCTTC
TRBV28	-	14	TRBJ2-5	-	CASRAGTGLNTQYF	TGTGCCAGCAGGGCCGGGACCGGCCTGAATACCCAGTACTTC
TRBV4-1	-	18	TRBJ2-1	TRBD1	CASSLLYGTGGSYNEQFF	TGCGCCAGCAGCCTCCTTTATGGGACAGGGGGCTCCTACAATGAGCAGTTCTTC
TRBV6-6	-	15	TRBJ2-7	-	CASSYSKGWIDEQYF	TGTGCCAGCAGTTACTCGAAGGGGTGGATCGACGAGCAGTACTTC
TRBV7-3	-	16	TRBJ1-1	TRBD1	CASSLQNRGMNTEAFF	TGTGCCAGCAGCCTACAAAACAGGGGTATGAACACTGAAGCTTTCTTT
TRBV2	-	15	TRBJ1-1	-	CASRHSGHSQTEAFF	TGTGCCAGCAGACACTCGGGACACAGTCAGACTGAAGCTTTCTTT
TRBV18	-	12	TRBJ2-3	-	CASSPFTDTQYF	TGTGCCAGCTCCCCTTTCACAGATACGCAGTATTTT
TRBV4-1	once	14	TRBJ1-2	TRBD1	CASSQTDRGYGYTF	TGCGCCAGCAGCCAGACGGACAGGGGATATGGCTACACCTTC
TRBV6-5	-	14	TRBJ1-1	TRBD1	CASSTGVMNTEAFF	TGTGCCAGCAGTACAGGGGTTATGAACACTGAAGCTTTCTTT
TRBV28	-	16	TRBJ2-4	TRBD2	CASSQREWMAKNIQYF	TGTGCCAGCAGCCAGCGGGAGTGGATGGCCAAAAACATTCAGTACTTC
TRBV18	-	14	TRBJ2-7	-	CASSPQGGPDEQYF	TGTGCCAGCTCACCTCAGGGAGGCCCTGACGAGCAGTACTTC
TRBV29-1	-	14	TRBJ2-7	TRBD1	CSVESAGGIYEQYF	TGCAGCGTTGAAAGTGCAGGGGGTATCTACGAGCAGTACTTC
TRBV30	-	13	TRBJ2-6	-	CAWSSDTPNVLTF	TGTGCCTGGAGTTCAGACACTCCCAACGTCCTGACTTTC
TRBV2	-	16	TRBJ2-6	-	CASSGLEISGANVLTF	TGTGCCAGCAGTGGTCTTGAGATATCTGGGGCCAACGTCCTGACTTTC
TRBV7-8	-	15	TRBJ1-2	TRBD1	CASSFEGTGVGGYTF	TGTGCCAGCAGCTTCGAAGGAACAGGGGTCGGTGGCTACACCTTC
TRBV13	-	15	TRBJ1-2	TRBD1	CASSLDRVTNYGYTF	TGTGCCAGCAGCTTGGACAGGGTGACTAACTATGGCTACACCTTC